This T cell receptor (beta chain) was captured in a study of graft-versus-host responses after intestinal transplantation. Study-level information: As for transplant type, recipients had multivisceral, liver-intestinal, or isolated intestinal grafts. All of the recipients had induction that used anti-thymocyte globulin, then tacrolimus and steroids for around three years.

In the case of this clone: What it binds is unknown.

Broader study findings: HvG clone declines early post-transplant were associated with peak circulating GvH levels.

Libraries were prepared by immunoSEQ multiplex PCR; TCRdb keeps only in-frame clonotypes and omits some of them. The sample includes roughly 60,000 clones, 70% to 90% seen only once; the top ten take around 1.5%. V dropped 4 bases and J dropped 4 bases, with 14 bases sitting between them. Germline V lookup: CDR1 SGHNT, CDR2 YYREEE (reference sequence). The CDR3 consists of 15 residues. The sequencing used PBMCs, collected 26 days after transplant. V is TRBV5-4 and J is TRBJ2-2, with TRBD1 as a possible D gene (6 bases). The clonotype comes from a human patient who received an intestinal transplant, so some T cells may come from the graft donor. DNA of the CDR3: TGTGCCAGCAGCGGAGACAGGTCTTTCACCGGGGAGCTGTTTTTT. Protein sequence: CASSGDRSFTGELFF.